This TCR beta chain was identified during a study of blood T cell repertoires in COVID-19. Overall study context: Collection of acute and convalescent COVID-19 samples took place in the United States, Italy and Spain. T cells, B-cell-depleted T cells, or PBMCs supplied cDNA or gDNA.

The CDR3 runs 14 residues. V gave up 3 bases and J gave up 7 bases, with 13 bases separating them. CDR1 is SNHLY and CDR2 is FYNNEI in the germline V gene. In the original workflow: Counts of nucleated cells, estimated from reference gene primer amplification, were obtained. Generated by immunoSEQ multiplex PCR, the TCRdb table keeps only in-frame clones and is missing some. The D gene and trimming were derived from the DNA, and the V and J assignments and clone size from that table. The profile shows over 85,000 clones, approximately 86% of them singletons. This clonotype was sampled from a male donor with acute or convalescent COVID-19. Sample: peripheral blood. V is TRBV2 and J is TRBJ1-5; D unresolved. The chain's CDR3 is CASSDPTGSQPQHF. CDR3 nucleotides: TGTGCCAGCAGTGATCCGACGGGTTCACAGCCCCAGCATTTT.